This T cell receptor (beta chain) was captured by sequencing in a study of blood T cell repertoires in COVID-19. Resolution of symptoms, clearance, or two negative PCRs was present in recovered Cohort 3 donors. In the original workflow: Researchers report that nucleated cell counts were estimated from reference gene primer amplification. The assay was immunoSEQ multiplex PCR, and TCRdb's table has in-frame clones only and misses some. From that table come the V and J calls and clone size; the DNA was used to work out D and trimming. This sample has 150,000 to 250,000 clones; 80% to 90% occur once, and the top ten carry over 9.5%. This receptor was taken from a man aged 40-49 years who had recovered from COVID-19. What was sequenced was PBMCs or T cells enriched from blood (not recorded which).

The chain's CDR3 is CASSRQGAGNQPQHF. The CDR3 nucleotides are TGTGCCAGCAGCCGACAGGGGGCAGGGAATCAGCCCCAGCATTTT. The J gene is TRBJ1-5, the V gene TRBV7-9; 10 bases line up with TRBD1. Germline V lookup: CDR1 SEHNR, CDR2 FQNEAQ (reference sequence). The CDR3 extends over 15 amino acids. V shed 5 bases, J shed 4 bases, and the junction held 5 bases outside the gene matches.